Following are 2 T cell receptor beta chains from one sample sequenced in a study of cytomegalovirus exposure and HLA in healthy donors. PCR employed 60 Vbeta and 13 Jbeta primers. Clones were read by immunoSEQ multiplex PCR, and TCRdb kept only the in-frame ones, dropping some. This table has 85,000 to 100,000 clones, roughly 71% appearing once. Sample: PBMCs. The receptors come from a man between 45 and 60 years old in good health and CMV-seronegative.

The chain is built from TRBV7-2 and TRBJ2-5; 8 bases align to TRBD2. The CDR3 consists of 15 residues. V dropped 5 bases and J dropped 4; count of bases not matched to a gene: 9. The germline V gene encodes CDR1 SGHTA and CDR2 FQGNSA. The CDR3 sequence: CASSLGGAGGETQYF. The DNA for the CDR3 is TGTGCCAGCAGCCTTGGGGGGGCGGGAGGAGAGACCCAGTACTTC. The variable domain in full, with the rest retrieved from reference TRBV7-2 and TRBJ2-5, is GAGVSQSPSNKVTEKGKDVELRCDPISGHTALYWYRQSLGQGLEFLIYFQGNSAPDKSGLPSDRFSAERTGGSVSTLTIQRTQQEDSAVYLCASSLGGAGGETQYFGPGTRLLVL.

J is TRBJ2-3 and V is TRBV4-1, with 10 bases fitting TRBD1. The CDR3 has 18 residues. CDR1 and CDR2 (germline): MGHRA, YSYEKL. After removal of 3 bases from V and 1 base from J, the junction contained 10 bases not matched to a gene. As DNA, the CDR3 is TGCGCCAGCAGCCAGAGAGAACGACAGGGGGCGGGCACAGATACGCAGTATTTT. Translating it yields CASSQRERQGAGTDTQYF.